These 27 T cell receptor beta chains share one sample of origin, sequenced in a study of shared clonotypes between healthy human individuals. Sequenced by immunoSEQ multiplex PCR; TCRdb stores in-frame clones only, minus some. This sample carries some 900,000 clones, approximately 80% of them seen once, and the ten largest clones take around 1.5%. The sample consisted of memory CD4+ T cells sorted from blood. Subset in this sample: CD45RA-negative fraction. Every receptor here comes from a man between 18 and 29 years old in good health.

CDR3: CASSLDPARAYEQYF. CDR3 nucleotides: TGCGCCAGCAGCTTGGATCCAGCGCGGGCCTACGAGCAGTACTTC. The chain employs TRBV5-1 and TRBJ2-7, with D possibly TRBD2 on 5 matching bases. CDR1 and CDR2 (germline): SGHRS, YFSETQ. The CDR3 runs to 15 residues. Trimming removed 0 bases from V and 2 bases from J, with 12 bases in between.

V gene TRBV5-1 combines with J gene TRBJ2-1, with 11 bases lining up with TRBD2. Germline V CDR1 and CDR2: SGHRS, YFSETQ. V lost 6 bases to trimming and J lost 5 bases; unmatched junction nucleotides: 7. This CDR3 spans 15 amino acids. This chain's CDR3 is CASTYSGREHNEQFF. CDR3 nucleotides: TGCGCCAGCACCTATAGCGGGAGGGAGCACAATGAGCAGTTCTTC.

This rearrangement joins TRBV10-2 to TRBJ1-5; no clear D gene. V dropped 7 bases and J dropped 7 bases, with 14 bases sitting between them. The CDR3 covers 13 residues. The germline CDR1 and CDR2 sequences are WSHSY and SAAADI. CDR3 protein: CASMSAVIQPQHF. CDR3 bases: TGCGCCAGCATGAGCGCCGTTATCCAGCCCCAGCATTTT.

The CDR3 is CASSQEGHSRTDTQYF. In nucleotides, the CDR3 is TGCGCCAGCAGCCAAGAGGGCCACTCGCGCACAGATACGCAGTATTTT. The J gene is TRBJ2-3, the V gene TRBV4-3; D gene ambiguous. CDR3 length: 16 amino acids. V lost 0 bases, J lost 1 base, and 11 bases lay in between. Germline V gene lookup returns CDR1 LGHNA and CDR2 YSLEER.

This clone was counted at least ten times. V is TRBV2 and J is TRBJ2-3, with TRBD1 matching 9 bases. The V segment lost 10 bases and the J segment 3 bases; nucleotides outside the gene matches: 11. This CDR3 comprises 15 residues. Germline CDR1 and CDR2: SNHLY and FYNNEI. The CDR3 DNA follows: TGTGCCACCAAGGACAGGGGTTTAGGGACAGATACGCAGTATTTT. This gives the protein CATKDRGLGTDTQYF. The full variable domain, completed using reference TRBV2 and TRBJ2-3, is EPEVTQTPSHQVTQMGQEVILRCVPISNHLYFYWYRQILGQKVEFLVSFYNNEISEKSEIFDDQFSVERPDGSNFTLKIRSTKLEDSAMYFCATKDRGLGTDTQYFGPGTRLTVL.

This clone was counted a few times. V and J are TRBV2 and TRBJ1-5; perhaps TRBD1 as D (5 bases). The CDR3 length is 18 residues. The V end was cut by 0 bases, the J end by 0 bases, with 15 bases between. The V gene's germline CDR1 is SNHLY and CDR2 FYNNEI. The CDR3 loop is CASSEASGARYSNQPQHF. CDR3 DNA sequence: TGTGCCAGCAGTGAAGCGAGTGGGGCTCGGTATAGCAATCAGCCCCAGCATTTT.

This chain links TRBV5-1 with TRBJ2-3; tentatively, D is TRBD1 or TRBD2 (5 bases each). Between the trimmed V and J ends, which lost 0 bases and 5 bases, there was a span of 16 bases. Germline CDR1 SGHRS, CDR2 YFSETQ. The CDR3 covers 16 residues. In nucleotides, the CDR3 is TGCGCCAGCAGCTTGGCCAGCGGAGTGGGGCTAGATACGCAGTATTTT. This translates into CASSLASGVGLDTQYF.

The chain joins TRBV11-3 to TRBJ2-1; 9 bases line up with TRBD2. Looked up from germline, CDR1 is SGHNT and CDR2 is YENEEA. The CDR3 covers 14 residues. V gave up 5 bases and J gave up 3 bases; unmatched junction bases: 2. CDR3 sequence reads: CASSISGGYNEQFF. CDR3 DNA sequence: TGTGCCAGCAGCATTAGCGGGGGCTACAATGAGCAGTTCTTC.

The rearrangement links TRBV30 to TRBJ2-6; possibly TRBD1 for D (5 bases). The CDR3 runs to 14 residues. CDR1 and CDR2 (germline): GTSNPN, SVGIG (reference sequence). V lost 3 bases and J 3 bases, leaving 9 bases between the germline ends. The CDR3 sequence is CAWSRVDGANVLTF. The CDR3 region has the DNA TGTGCCTGGAGCAGGGTGGATGGGGCCAACGTCCTGACTTTC. The full variable domain, completed using reference TRBV30 and TRBJ2-6, is SQTIHQWPATLVQPVGSPLSLECTVEGTSNPNLYWYRQAAGRGLQLLFYSVGIGQISSEVPQNLSASRPQDRQFILSSKKLLLSDSGFYLCAWSRVDGANVLTFGAGSRLTVL.

Remarks on this clone: This sample also contains other DNA sequences that code for the same CDR3. The DNA for the CDR3 is TGCGCCAGCAGCCAGCCTACTAGCGGGACTTACAATGAGCAGTTCTTC. Residues: CASSQPTSGTYNEQFF. V usage is TRBV4-1 and J usage is TRBJ2-1; 10 bases agree with TRBD2. Germline V gene lookup returns CDR1 MGHRA and CDR2 YSYEKL. CDR3 size: 16 residues. With 3 bases clipped from V and 4 bases from J, the junction kept 6 bases outside the gene matches.

This clone appeared a single time. The same CDR3 is also encoded by other DNA sequences in this sample. This chain links TRBV6-5 with TRBJ1-3, with TRBD1 matching over 11 bases. V trimming: 5 bases; J trimming: 7 bases; junction bases outside the gene matches: 1. The germline V gene encodes CDR1 MNHEY and CDR2 SVGAGI. The CDR3 covers 13 residues. This CDR3 reads CASSGTGGNTIYF. The CDR3 DNA is TGTGCCAGCAGTGGGACAGGGGGGAACACCATATATTTT.

The chain has TRBV7-8 and TRBJ2-5; D not certain. The germline V and J ends were trimmed by 3 bases and 2 bases, with 10 bases remaining between them. From germline, CDR1 is SGHVS and CDR2 FQNEAQ. The CDR3 has 14 residues. The CDR3 nucleotides read TGTGCCAGCAGCTTTCGACGGAATCAAGAGACCCAGTACTTC. It specifies CASSFRRNQETQYF.

As regards this clone: Being one base from a much bigger clone, this may be a read error. Different DNA sequences within this sample yield the same CDR3. This chain uses TRBV5-5 with TRBJ2-7; D unresolved. Trimming removed 2 bases at V and 0 bases at J, with 0 bases between. Germline V gene sequence: CDR1 SGHKS, CDR2 YYEKEE (reference sequence). This CDR3 is 11 amino acids long. CDR3 residues: CASSFSYEQYF. CDR3 DNA: TGTGCCAGCAGCTTCTCCTACGAGCAGTACTTC.

CDR3 amino acids: CASSYGPGAYTEAFF. The CDR3 nucleotides read TGTGCCAGCAGCTATGGTCCGGGGGCTTACACTGAAGCTTTCTTT. The chain links TRBV28 to TRBJ1-1; tentative D call: TRBD1 (6 bases). CDR1 and CDR2 (germline): MDHEN, SYDVKM. The V and J ends lost 6 bases and 3 bases respectively, with 17 bases between them. The length of the CDR3 is 15 residues.

J is TRBJ2-7 and V is TRBV11-2; TRBD2 matches at 8 bases. CDR1 SGHAT and CDR2 FQNNGV come from the germline V gene. The CDR3 has 16 amino acids. Trimming cost V 1 base and J 0 bases; bases outside gene matches: 5. The CDR3 DNA is TGTGCCAGCAGCTTAGGGCTAGCGGGTTTCTCCTACGAGCAGTACTTC. It translates to CASSLGLAGFSYEQYF.

This CDR3 is CASSVVGSPWEDTQYF. CDR3 coding DNA: TGTGCCAGCAGCGTAGTGGGCAGTCCCTGGGAAGATACGCAGTATTTT. The gene calls are TRBV9 and TRBJ2-3; D gene uncertain. Germline V gene lookup returns CDR1 SGDLS and CDR2 YYNGEE. This CDR3 region has 16 residues. V was trimmed by 0 bases and J by 5 bases, leaving 16 bases between them.

This clone is a singleton in its sample. The chain combines TRBV6-5 with TRBJ2-2; D is unresolved. In germline, CDR1 is MNHEY, CDR2 SVGAGI. The CDR3 covers 14 residues. The V end was cut by 5 bases, the J end by 3 bases, with 10 bases between. CDR3 in DNA: TGTGCCAGCAGTCCTACCCGGGACACCGGGGAGCTGTTTTTT. Residues: CASSPTRDTGELFF.

The chain recombines TRBV10-3 with TRBJ2-1; 8 nucleotides agree with TRBD1. From germline, CDR1 is ENHRY and CDR2 SYGVKD. The CDR3 length is 17 residues. With V trimmed by 0 bases and J by 6 bases, 10 bases remained unmatched. CDR3 DNA: TGTGCCATCAGTGAGTCGGCAACAGGGGGGAATCCCAATGAGCAGTTCTTC. This sequence encodes CAISESATGGNPNEQFF.

About this clone: A much larger clone differs from this one at a single base, so this may be a read error. CDR3 sequence reads: CASSPGQGGYGYTF. CDR3 nucleotide sequence: TGTGCCAGCTCACCGGGACAGGGGGGCTATGGCTACACCTTC. The chain combines TRBV18 with TRBJ1-2, with TRBD1 matching 11 bases. CDR1 and CDR2 (germline): KGHSH, LQKENI. V gave up 3 bases and J gave up 4 bases; unmatched junction bases: 1. The CDR3 runs 14 residues.

The CDR3 DNA is TGTGCCTGGAGTCCCTTGGGCGACGAGCAGTACTTC. It translates to CAWSPLGDEQYF. The chain joins TRBV30 to TRBJ2-7; D gene ambiguous. Deletions cut 2 bases from V and 5 bases from J, with 10 bases between. CDR1 is GTSNPN, CDR2 SVGIG, per germline (reference sequence). The CDR3 covers 12 residues.

This chain links TRBV29-1 with TRBJ2-3; D is perhaps TRBD2 (6 bases). Germline CDR1 and CDR2: SQVTM and ANQGSEA. Trimming took 4 bases from V and 2 from J, leaving 7 bases between them. There are 12 residues in the CDR3. CDR3 in DNA: TGCAGCGTTGGCGGGAACACAGATACGCAGTATTTT. It translates to CSVGGNTDTQYF.

This chain connects TRBV2 to TRBJ2-5, with TRBD2 matching 11 bases. The CDR3 length is 14 residues. V shed 7 bases, J shed 6 bases, and the junction held 7 bases outside the gene matches. In germline, CDR1 is SNHLY, CDR2 FYNNEI. This chain's CDR3 is CASKYSGGEQTQYF. Written as DNA, the CDR3 is TGTGCCAGCAAATATAGCGGGGGGGAGCAGACCCAGTACTTC.

V and J are TRBV5-1 and TRBJ1-1; tentatively, D is TRBD1 (5 bases). The CDR3 has 15 residues. The V and J ends lost 2 bases and 0 bases respectively, with 11 bases between them. Germline assignment: CDR1 SGHRS and CDR2 YFSETQ. This CDR3 is CASSFQGAMNTEAFF. The CDR3 DNA is TGCGCCAGCAGCTTTCAGGGTGCGATGAACACTGAAGCTTTCTTT.

The genes are TRBV18 and TRBJ1-3, with 11 bases aligning to TRBD1. Germline values: CDR1 KGHSH, CDR2 LQKENI. This CDR3 is built from 14 residues. The trim removed 5 bases at V and 8 bases at J, leaving 5 bases unmatched. CDR3 protein: CASSRTGGVDTIYF. The DNA of the CDR3 is TGTGCCAGCTCAAGGACAGGGGGCGTTGACACCATATATTTT.

This clone has ten or more counts. The V call is TRBV11-1, the J call TRBJ2-1; 8 bases align to TRBD2. V shed 5 bases and J 0 bases; nucleotides not matched to a gene: 3. This CDR3 has 15 residues. The V gene's germline CDR1 is SGHAT and CDR2 FQDESV (reference sequence). CDR3 DNA sequence: TGTGCCAGCAGCGTGCGGGGGGACTCCTACAATGAGCAGTTCTTC. It encodes CASSVRGDSYNEQFF.

This clone was seen more than once but under ten times. The chain has TRBV5-6 and TRBJ1-2, with D unclear. V lost 2 bases and J 3 bases, leaving 11 bases between the germline ends. The germline V gene encodes CDR1 SGHDT and CDR2 YYEEEE. CDR3 length: 14 residues. CDR3 in DNA: TGTGCCAGCAGCTTCCTCCAGACTGACTATGGCTACACCTTC. Amino acid sequence: CASSFLQTDYGYTF.

The chain carries TRBV6-1 and TRBJ2-7; 7 bases match TRBD2. Germline-derived CDR1 and CDR2 are MNHNS and SASEGT. This CDR3 has 15 residues. Trimming removed 4 bases from V and 0 bases from J; junction bases left unmatched: 6. Here the CDR3 DNA reads TGTGCCAGCAGTGGTAGGGGACTAACCTCCTACGAGCAGTACTTC. It yields the protein CASSGRGLTSYEQYF.